A selection of T cell receptor beta chains follows, all from one sample in a study of OX40 agonist ivuxolimab in advanced cancers. Profiling relied on immunoSEQ multiplex PCR, and the TCRdb table lists in-frame clones only, not all of them. This sample has about 80,000 clones, with around nine tenths found just once. Sequences were derived from CD4+ or CD8+ T cells sorted from blood, sampled in a trial of the OX40 agonist ivuxolimab. Receptors were obtained from an adult with an advanced solid tumor such as melanoma, head and neck, liver or kidney cancer. Each CDR3 is given with its conserved first and last residue. D genes are given only for firm matches. The size of a clone is reported for some rows only, either as once, few or many, or as a class for expanded clones.

V gene	D gene	J gene	CDR3 length	clone size	CDR3 DNA	CDR3 protein
TRBV2	TRBD1	TRBJ1-4	15	-	TGTGCCAGCAAACTAAACAGGGGCGCGAATGAAAAACTGTTTTTT	CASKLNRGANEKLFF
TRBV28	TRBD1	TRBJ1-5	16	-	TGTGCCAGCAGCCCCGGGACAGGGGCGAGAAATCAGCCCCAGCATTTT	CASSPGTGARNQPQHF
TRBV19	-	TRBJ1-2	15	-	TGTGCCAGTAGTATCGGGGAAATGACAAACTATGGCTACACCTTC	CASSIGEMTNYGYTF
TRBV5-1	TRBD1	TRBJ1-1	16	-	TGCGCCAGCAGCCGTCGGACAGGGGAAGTTAGCACTGAAGCTTTCTTT	CASSRRTGEVSTEAFF
TRBV11-3	-	TRBJ1-2	13	-	TGTGCCAGCAGCTTAACGCAGGGCAGGGGCTACACCTTC	CASSLTQGRGYTF
TRBV5-1	-	TRBJ2-7	14	-	TGCGCCAGCAGCTTCACAGCGGTCACCTACGAGCAGTACTTC	CASSFTAVTYEQYF
TRBV18	-	TRBJ1-5	15	-	TGTGCCAGCTCACGAGGGACCCCCGGCAATCAGCCCCAGCATTTT	CASSRGTPGNQPQHF
TRBV12-5	TRBD1	TRBJ1-3	14	-	TGTGCTAGTGGGAGGACAGGGGGGAGAAACACCATATATTTT	CASGRTGGRNTIYF
TRBV28	TRBD1	TRBJ1-2	15	-	TGTGCCAGCAGAGGCGGGGCTAGGGGACAGGATGGCTACACCTTC	CASRGGARGQDGYTF
TRBV7-6	-	TRBJ2-3	15	-	TGTGCCAGCAGCTTACGACGGGCCCAGATAGATACGCAGTATTTT	CASSLRRAQIDTQYF
TRBV5-1	TRBD2	TRBJ2-1	17	-	TGCGCCAGCAGCTCGGGACTAGCGGGAGGGCCATACAATGAGCAGTTCTTC	CASSSGLAGGPYNEQFF
TRBV7-3	-	TRBJ2-7	12	-	TGTGCCAGCAGCCCGGGACCGGGGGAGCAGTACTTC	CASSPGPGEQYF
TRBV2	TRBD1	TRBJ1-2	13	-	TGTGCCAGTAAACAGGGGGCTACGAAGGGCTACACCTTC	CASKQGATKGYTF
TRBV4-1	-	TRBJ2-3	16	-	TGCGCCAGCAGCCAGGACGGACCCCCTAGCACAGATACGCAGTATTTT	CASSQDGPPSTDTQYF
TRBV19	-	TRBJ1-2	13	-	TGTGCCAGTATCGCACAGGGAGATGGTGGCTACACCTTC	CASIAQGDGGYTF
TRBV10-3	TRBD2	TRBJ2-7	15	-	TGTGCCATCAGTGACCCTAGCGGGAGGATTTACGAGCAGTACTTC	CAISDPSGRIYEQYF
TRBV2	-	TRBJ2-1	11	-	TGTGCCAGCAGTCCCGGGGTCGAGCAGTTCTTC	CASSPGVEQFF
TRBV29-1	TRBD2	TRBJ2-1	13	-	TGCAGCGTTGTCACGGGAGGGGGGAATGAGCAGTTCTTC	CSVVTGGGNEQFF
TRBV18	-	TRBJ1-1	14	few	TGTGCCAGCCCTCCGGCGACAGTTGGCACTGAAGCTTTCTTT	CASPPATVGTEAFF
TRBV7-2	-	TRBJ2-2	15	-	TGTGCCAGCAGCTTAGCTCCGGGGGTGGGCGGGGAGCTGTTTTTT	CASSLAPGVGGELFF
TRBV15	TRBD1	TRBJ2-3	15	-	TGTGCCACCAGCAGAGAGGGACAGAGCACAGATACGCAGTATTTT	CATSREGQSTDTQYF
TRBV7-6	-	TRBJ2-7	12	few	TGTGCCAGCGCTTCATTCTTTTCCCAGCAGTACTTC	CASASFFSQQYF
TRBV7-2	TRBD2	TRBJ2-7	16	-	TGTGCCAGCAGCTTAGCAACTAGCGGGAGGGCCTGGGAGCAGTACTTC	CASSLATSGRAWEQYF
TRBV18	TRBD1	TRBJ1-5	17	-	TGTGCCAGCTCACGCGCCGGGGGACAGGGGGCGTCTCAGCCCCAGCATTTT	CASSRAGGQGASQPQHF
TRBV5-1	TRBD1	TRBJ1-2	13	few	TGCGCCAGCAGTGCCGGGACAGTTGATGGCTACACCTTC	CASSAGTVDGYTF
TRBV19	-	TRBJ2-2	16	-	TGTGCCAGTAGTCCTGGTGCCGGGGCGAACACCGGGGAGCTGTTTTTT	CASSPGAGANTGELFF
TRBV7-9	-	TRBJ1-1	13	-	TGTGCCAGCAGCCGCCTCTCTGGCACTGAAGCTTTCTTT	CASSRLSGTEAFF
TRBV6-6	TRBD2	TRBJ2-3	15	-	TGTGCCAGCAGTTACGATAGCGGGAGCACAGATACGCAGTATTTT	CASSYDSGSTDTQYF
TRBV5-6	-	TRBJ1-2	17	-	TGTGCCAGCAGCTTACGAGCGTGGGTAGCCGGGGCTACTGGCTACACCTTC	CASSLRAWVAGATGYTF
TRBV28	TRBD2	TRBJ2-3	17	-	TGTGCCAGCAGTCCAACAATACTAGCGGGATTCAGGAATACGCAGTATTTT	CASSPTILAGFRNTQYF
TRBV28	TRBD1	TRBJ1-2	15	-	TGTGCCAGCAGTCCCTGGATGGGACAGACGTATGGCTACACCTTC	CASSPWMGQTYGYTF
TRBV21-1	-	TRBJ1-5	14	-	TGTGCCAGCAGGGACAGGACCATCTATCAGCCCCAGCATTTT	CASRDRTIYQPQHF
TRBV19	TRBD1	TRBJ1-2	15	once	TGTGCCAGTAGACCCCCCGGGACAGCAAACTATGGCTACACCTTC	CASRPPGTANYGYTF
TRBV18	TRBD2	TRBJ2-7	14	-	TGTGCCAGCTCACCAGGGACTAGTGGCTACGAGCAGTACTTC	CASSPGTSGYEQYF
TRBV11-3	-	TRBJ2-3	14	-	TGTGCCAGCAGCTTAGGGCCAGGCACAGATACGCAGTATTTT	CASSLGPGTDTQYF
TRBV2	TRBD2	TRBJ2-1	14	-	TGTGCCAGCAGTGCTCTCGGGGGGTACAATGAGCAGTTCTTC	CASSALGGYNEQFF
TRBV21-1	-	TRBJ2-2	18	few	TGTGCCAGCATACCCGGGACTAGCGGGAGGGCCAATTACGGGGAGCTGTTTTTT	CASIPGTSGRANYGELFF
TRBV7-2	-	TRBJ2-7	13	-	TGTGCCAGCAGCTTAGTTGTCTTCGTCGAGCAGTACTTC	CASSLVVFVEQYF
TRBV7-3	TRBD2	TRBJ2-5	15	-	TGTGCCAGCAGCTTAATAGCGGGAGAGTGGGAGACCCAGTACTTC	CASSLIAGEWETQYF
TRBV10-3	-	TRBJ2-7	12	-	TGTGCCATCAGTGAGGGACAGACTGAGCAGTACTTC	CAISEGQTEQYF
TRBV7-8	-	TRBJ1-6	14	few	TGTGCCAGCAGCTTAGGGACAGTAAATTCACCCCTCCACTTT	CASSLGTVNSPLHF
TRBV30	-	TRBJ1-5	15	-	TGTGCCTGGAGTGTACGGGACTTAAGCAATCAGCCCCAGCATTTT	CAWSVRDLSNQPQHF
TRBV10-1	-	TRBJ1-5	13	-	TGCGCCAGCAGTGTATCAAGCAATCAGCCCCAGCATTTT	CASSVSSNQPQHF
TRBV9	-	TRBJ2-7	12	-	TGTGCCAGCAGTCCTGGGGTGAACGAGCAGTACTTC	CASSPGVNEQYF